The TCR beta chain under discussion was sequenced for a study of cytomegalovirus exposure and HLA in healthy donors. V lost 5 bases and J 6 bases, leaving 20 bases between the germline ends. This CDR3 is built from 16 residues. The germline gives CDR1 MDHEN, CDR2 SYDVKM. The PCR was carried out with 60 Vbeta primers and 13 Jbeta primers. The repertoire was sequenced with immunoSEQ multiplex PCR; TCRdb's copy has only in-frame clones and lacks some. The repertoire holds approximately 200,000 clones, with approximately 70% as singletons. This sequence joins TRBV28 and TRBJ2-1, with D perhaps matching TRBD2 (6 bases). The sequence derives from a woman in her twenties or thirties in good health and CMV-seropositive. Sample: PBMCs. In DNA, the CDR3 is TGTGCCAGCAGTCAAATGGGGGGTCCCCGCGGCAATGAGCAGTTCTTC. Its translation is CASSQMGGPRGNEQFF.